Sequencing of this TCR beta chain was carried out in a study of cytomegalovirus exposure and HLA in healthy donors. Overall study results and limits: With later analysis, a missense DCLRE1C variant became linked to TCR beta V- and J-gene trimming. Most TCR sequences showed up rarely, but some public TCRs showed up in many donors.

A note on this clone: The antigen is unknown.

Researchers ran the PCR with 60 Vbeta and 13 Jbeta primers. Measured with immunoSEQ multiplex PCR; TCRdb has only the in-frame clones, and not every one. The table records about 120,000 clones, 75% of them present only once. CDR1 and CDR2 (germline): MNHEY, SVGAGI. V gave up 7 bases and J gave up 0 bases, with 13 bases separating them. The CDR3 consists of 15 residues. This sequence was found in a woman aged 50 to 65 in good health and CMV-seronegative. The chain has TRBV6-5 and TRBJ1-5, with D perhaps TRBD1 (6 bases). The sequencing sample was made of PBMCs. The DNA of the CDR3 is TGTGCCAGCACCCCGACAGGTCATAGCAATCAGCCCCAGCATTTT. Translated, it gives CASTPTGHSNQPQHF.